One sample yielded the 8 T cell receptor beta chains listed below, sequenced in a study of cytomegalovirus exposure and HLA in healthy donors. It was with 60 Vbeta and 13 Jbeta primers that the PCR ran. Clones were sequenced by immunoSEQ multiplex PCR, and TCRdb holds only the in-frame ones, with some missing. This table holds approximately 200,000 clones, about 81% found once. The sample was PBMCs. All receptors derive from a man aged 25-45 years in good health and CMV-seropositive.

The V call is TRBV11-2, the J call TRBJ2-3; no clear D gene. Per the germline V gene, CDR1 is SGHAT and CDR2 is FQNNGV. This CDR3 comprises 15 residues. The ends were cut back, 4 bases at V and 0 bases at J, with 11 bases in the middle. The CDR3 loop reads CASSSVVSSTDTQYF. The CDR3 nucleotides read TGTGCCAGCAGCTCCGTAGTATCTAGCACAGATACGCAGTATTTT.

The chain carries TRBV14 and TRBJ1-1; no definite D call. Trimming took 4 bases from V and 1 from J, leaving 13 bases between them. The CDR3 loop spans 15 amino acids. Germline loops: CDR1 SGHDN, CDR2 FVKESK. This chain's CDR3 is CASSPPPLTNTEAFF. The CDR3 nucleotides are TGTGCCAGCAGCCCGCCACCTCTAACGAACACTGAAGCTTTCTTT.

The rearrangement links TRBV2 to TRBJ1-5; D is undetermined. The CDR3 sequence is 14 residues long. The germline CDR1 and CDR2 sequences are SNHLY and FYNNEI. V was cut by 3 bases and J by 6 bases, with 12 bases left in between. DNA for the CDR3: TGTGCCAGCAGTGACTCGGGGATGTTTCAGCCCCAGCATTTT. Encoded protein: CASSDSGMFQPQHF. The variable domain in full, completed from reference TRBV2 and TRBJ1-5, reads EPEVTQTPSHQVTQMGQEVILRCVPISNHLYFYWYRQILGQKVEFLVSFYNNEISEKSEIFDDQFSVERPDGSNFTLKIRSTKLEDSAMYFCASSDSGMFQPQHFGDGTRLSIL.

The chain combines TRBV7-2 with TRBJ2-7; D is unresolved. The CDR3 is 13 residues long. V gave up 2 bases and J gave up 1 base, with 6 bases separating them. Looked up from germline, CDR1 is SGHTA and CDR2 is FQGNSA. The CDR3 here is CASSLSGSYEQYF. CDR3 DNA: TGTGCCAGCAGCTTATCGGGTTCCTACGAGCAGTACTTC.

The V call is TRBV5-1, the J call TRBJ1-1; tentatively, D is TRBD1 (5 bases). Trimming took off 0 bases at V and 2 bases at J, with 11 bases between the two ends. Germline V gene data show CDR1 as SGHRS and CDR2 as YFSETQ. The CDR3 consists of 15 residues. The CDR3 DNA is TGCGCCAGCAGCTTGGGGTCAGGGTTAAACACTGAAGCTTTCTTT. It codes for CASSLGSGLNTEAFF.

The chain couples TRBV25-1 to TRBJ1-4, with 11 bases lining up with TRBD1. The CDR3 loop spans 15 amino acids. Germline CDR1 reads MGHDK; CDR2 reads SYGVNS. V was pared by 4 bases and J by 8 bases, with 6 bases of the junction left unmatched. CDR3 sequence (DNA): TGTGCCAGCAGTGGTGGACAGGGGGCTTGGGAAAAACTGTTTTTT. It is translated as CASSGGQGAWEKLFF. The full variable domain, its missing parts supplied by reference TRBV25-1 and TRBJ1-4, is EADIYQTPRYLVIGTGKKITLECSQTMGHDKMYWYQQDPGMELHLIHYSYGVNSTEKGDLSSESTVSRIRTEHFPLTLESARPSHTSQYLCASSGGQGAWEKLFFGSGTQLSVL.

This clone was seen only a few times. The J gene is TRBJ2-7, the V gene TRBV5-6; tentatively, D is TRBD2 (6 bases). From germline, CDR1 is SGHDT and CDR2 YYEEEE. V lost 1 base and J 2 bases, leaving 13 bases between the germline ends. This CDR3 is 15 amino acids long. CDR3: CASSLYPRRAYEQYF. CDR3 DNA: TGTGCCAGCAGCTTGTACCCCCGGAGGGCCTACGAGCAGTACTTC.

The V gene is TRBV19, the J gene TRBJ1-5; TRBD1 aligns across 9 bases. CDR1 is LNHDA, CDR2 SQIVND, per germline (reference sequence). V shed 1 base and J 7 bases; nucleotides not matched to a gene: 2. The length of the CDR3 is 14 residues. CDR3 sequence reads: CASSIGQGVQPQHF. The CDR3 bases are TGTGCCAGTAGTATAGGACAGGGGGTCCAGCCCCAGCATTTT.